This T cell receptor (beta chain) derives from a study of T cells in Graves' hyperthyroidism and ophthalmopathy. Patients aged 18 to 65 had newly diagnosed hyperthyroidism that had lasted under 2 months. Each 10 ml fresh peripheral blood draw supplied the PBMCs. The junction had 27 bases not matched to a gene; V was cut back by 4 bases and J by 7 bases. Germline assignment: CDR1 SGHTA and CDR2 FQGNSA. The CDR3 has 20 residues. From RNA transcripts, TCR beta CDR3 regions were amplified. TCR CDR3 underwent first-round RT-PCR with the HTBI primer set. From the multiplex PCR reads, TCRdb called clonotypes with MiXCR, one entry per CDR3 protein. In the table there are nearly 750,000 distinct CDR3 sequences, around 40% of which are singletons.

The sequencing input was blood. The chain carries TRBV7-2 and TRBJ1-2, with TRBD1 identical over 7 bases. The source of this sequence is a woman aged 40 to 50 with Graves' hyperthyroidism. CDR3 residues: CASSSFPQLQDRSSPFGYTF. The CDR3 coding sequence is TGTGCCAGCAGCTCATTCCCGCAGCTTCAGGACAGGTCTTCCCCTTTTGGCTACACCTTC.